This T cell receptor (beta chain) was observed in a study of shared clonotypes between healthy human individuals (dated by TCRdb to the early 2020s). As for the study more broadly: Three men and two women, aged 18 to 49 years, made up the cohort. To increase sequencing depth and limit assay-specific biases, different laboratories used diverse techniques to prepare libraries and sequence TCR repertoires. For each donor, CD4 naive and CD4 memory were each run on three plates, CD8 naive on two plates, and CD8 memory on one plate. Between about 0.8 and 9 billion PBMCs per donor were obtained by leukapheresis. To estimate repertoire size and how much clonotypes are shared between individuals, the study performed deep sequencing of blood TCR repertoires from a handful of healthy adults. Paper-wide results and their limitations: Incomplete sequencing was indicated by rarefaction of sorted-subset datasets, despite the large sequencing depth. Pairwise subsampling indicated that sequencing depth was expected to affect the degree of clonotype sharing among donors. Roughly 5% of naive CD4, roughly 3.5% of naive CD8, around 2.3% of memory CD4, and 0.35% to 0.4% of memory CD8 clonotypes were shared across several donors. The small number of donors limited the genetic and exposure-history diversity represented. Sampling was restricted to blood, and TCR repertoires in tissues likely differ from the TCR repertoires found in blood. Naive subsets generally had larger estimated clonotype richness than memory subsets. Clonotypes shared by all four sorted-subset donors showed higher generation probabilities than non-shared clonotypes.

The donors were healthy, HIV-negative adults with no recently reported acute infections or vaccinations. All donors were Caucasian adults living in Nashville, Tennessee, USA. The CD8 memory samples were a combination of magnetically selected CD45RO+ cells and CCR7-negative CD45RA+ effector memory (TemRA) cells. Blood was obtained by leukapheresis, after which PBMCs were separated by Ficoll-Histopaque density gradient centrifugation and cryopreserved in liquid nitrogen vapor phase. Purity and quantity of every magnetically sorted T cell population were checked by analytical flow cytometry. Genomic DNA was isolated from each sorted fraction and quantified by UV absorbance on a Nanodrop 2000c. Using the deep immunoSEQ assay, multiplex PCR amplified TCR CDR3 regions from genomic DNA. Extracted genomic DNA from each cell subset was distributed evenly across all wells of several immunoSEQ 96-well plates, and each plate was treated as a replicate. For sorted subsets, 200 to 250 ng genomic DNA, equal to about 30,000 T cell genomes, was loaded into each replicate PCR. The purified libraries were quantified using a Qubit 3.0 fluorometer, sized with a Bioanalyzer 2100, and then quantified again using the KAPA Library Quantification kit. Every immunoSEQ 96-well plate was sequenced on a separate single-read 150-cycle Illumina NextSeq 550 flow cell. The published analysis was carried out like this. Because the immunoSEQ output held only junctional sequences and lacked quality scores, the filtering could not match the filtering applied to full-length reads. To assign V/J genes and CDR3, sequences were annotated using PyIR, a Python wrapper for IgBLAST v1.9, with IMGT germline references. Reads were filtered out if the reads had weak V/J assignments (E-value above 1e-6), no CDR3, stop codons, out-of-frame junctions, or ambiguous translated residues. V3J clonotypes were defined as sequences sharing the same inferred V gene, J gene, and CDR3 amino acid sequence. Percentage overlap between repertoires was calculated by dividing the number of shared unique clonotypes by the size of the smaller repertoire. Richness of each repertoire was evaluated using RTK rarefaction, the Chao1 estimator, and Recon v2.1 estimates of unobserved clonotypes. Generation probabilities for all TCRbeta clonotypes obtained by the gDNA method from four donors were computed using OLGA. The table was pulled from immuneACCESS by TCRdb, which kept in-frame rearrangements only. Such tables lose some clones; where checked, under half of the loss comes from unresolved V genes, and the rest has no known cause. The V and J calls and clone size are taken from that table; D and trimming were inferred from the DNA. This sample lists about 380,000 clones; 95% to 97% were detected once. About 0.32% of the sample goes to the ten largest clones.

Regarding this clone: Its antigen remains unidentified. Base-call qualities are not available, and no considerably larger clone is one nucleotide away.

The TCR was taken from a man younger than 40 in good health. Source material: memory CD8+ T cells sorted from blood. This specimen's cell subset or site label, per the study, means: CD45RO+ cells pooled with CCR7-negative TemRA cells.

CDR3 region: CAWNFGTYEQYF. The nucleotide sequence is TGTGCCTGGAATTTCGGGACCTACGAGCAGTACTTC. This chain joins TRBV30 to TRBJ2-7; TRBD2 is perhaps the D gene, given 5 matching bases. CDR1 and CDR2 are read off the germline V gene (reference sequence) as GTSNPN and SVGIG. V is reduced by 4 bases and J by 2 bases, leaving a spacing of 9 bases between them. CDR3 length: 12 amino acids, cysteine to phenylalanine. Left in the record is the CDR3 DNA by itself, 36 bases read in frame from the first base.